This T cell receptor beta chain originates from a study of blood T cell repertoires in COVID-19. Using immunoSEQ multiplex PCR, the repertoire was profiled, and TCRdb retains in-frame clones only, with some absent. Among 180,000 or so clones, 85% to 90% were seen once, and the ten largest hold almost 1%. CDR3 size: 15 residues. J gave up 5 bases and V 6 bases, and 10 bases lay outside the gene matches. Germline CDR1 MGHRA, CDR2 YSYEKL. The rearrangement links TRBV4-1 to TRBJ2-7; 10 bases agree with TRBD2. The sequence came from a man aged 18 to 29 with acute or convalescent COVID-19. The sample comprised peripheral blood. The CDR3 here is CASSSSGGGPNEQYF. Here the CDR3 DNA reads TGCGCCAGCAGTTCCAGCGGGGGGGGACCCAACGAGCAGTACTTC.